These 24 T cell receptor beta chains originate from one sample sequenced in a study of blood T cell repertoires in COVID-19. Sequencing used immunoSEQ multiplex PCR; TCRdb keeps in-frame clones, though not all of them. Of about 150,000 clones in the sample, around 79% were seen once. Sequencing was carried out using peripheral blood. These receptors all come from a man older than 75 with acute or convalescent COVID-19.

The V call is TRBV14, the J call TRBJ1-2; D is undetermined. The V end lost 0 bases, the J end lost 8 bases, and 13 bases lay between the germline ends. Germline CDR1 and CDR2: SGHDN and FVKESK. CDR3 length: 14 residues. CDR3 DNA sequence: TGTGCCAGCAGCCAAGACGTTGGCGGGCGGGGCTACACCTTC. Translation gives CASSQDVGGRGYTF.

This clone has only a few counts. The V call is TRBV7-2, the J call TRBJ2-7; 11 positions match TRBD2. The trim removed 5 bases at V and 6 bases at J, leaving 18 bases unmatched. CDR1 is SGHTA and CDR2 is FQGNSA in the germline V gene. This CDR3 spans 18 amino acids. DNA for the CDR3: TGTGCCAGCAGCCCTGCCCTTACCATTCTAGCGGGGGGATCCGAGCAGTACTTC. This encodes CASSPALTILAGGSEQYF.

This clone has a single count. This chain connects TRBV5-4 to TRBJ2-5, with D hard to call. V was trimmed by 3 bases and J by 4 bases, leaving 16 bases between them. The CDR3 length is 15 residues. CDR1 is SGHNT, CDR2 YYREEE, per germline (reference sequence). DNA of the CDR3: TGTGCCAGCAGCTCAAATTCACCGCCGGGAGAGACCCAGTACTTC. As protein: CASSSNSPPGETQYF.

The chain carries TRBV11-3 and TRBJ2-1; D gene ambiguous. With 2 bases removed from V and 10 bases from J, the gap between germline ends came to 18 bases. From germline, CDR1 is SGHNT and CDR2 YENEEA. This CDR3 comprises 15 residues. CDR3 DNA sequence: TGTGCCAGCAGCTTATACTCCCTCCTCTCGCGGGAGCAGTTCTTC. This encodes CASSLYSLLSREQFF.

V and J are TRBV6-5 and TRBJ1-4; D may be TRBD1 (5 bases). CDR1 and CDR2 (germline): MNHEY, SVGAGI. This CDR3 contains 14 residues. V dropped 6 bases and J dropped 7 bases, with 15 bases sitting between them. In DNA, the CDR3 is TGTGCCAGCAGCGCGGGGGGAGGAGGTGAAAAACTGTTTTTT. This translates into CASSAGGGGEKLFF.

The V and J genes are TRBV4-2 and TRBJ2-3; 8 bases line up with TRBD1. The germline CDR1 and CDR2 sequences are LGHNA and YNFKEQ. This CDR3 comprises 16 residues. Germline trimming cut 6 bases from V and 2 bases from J; bases unmatched to any gene: 10. CDR3 sequence (DNA): TGTGCCAGCAGGGGGGGACAGGATTCCTCCACAGATACGCAGTATTTT. Its translation is CASRGGQDSSTDTQYF.

V usage is TRBV4-2 and J usage is TRBJ2-3, with D possibly TRBD2 on 5 matching bases. The CDR3 has 15 residues. Trimming removed 2 bases from V and 3 bases from J, with 12 bases in between. Per the germline V gene, CDR1 is LGHNA and CDR2 is YNFKEQ. The CDR3 loop is CASSQSHSGTDTQYF. The CDR3 DNA follows: TGTGCCAGCAGCCAATCCCACAGCGGAACAGATACGCAGTATTTT.

V gene TRBV11-3 combines with J gene TRBJ2-6, with D possibly matching TRBD2 (6 bases). The CDR3 contains 18 residues. Trimming shortened V by 4 bases and J by 5 bases, and 21 bases separated the two germline ends. The germline V gene encodes CDR1 SGHNT and CDR2 YENEEA. CDR3 sequence: CASSSPGGTSSRANVLTF. The CDR3 DNA reads as TGTGCCAGCAGCTCACCCGGGGGAACCTCCTCGAGGGCCAACGTCCTGACTTTC.

V and J are TRBV11-3 and TRBJ2-7; the match to TRBD1 covers 9 bases. V was clipped by 3 bases and J by 5 bases; unmatched bases: 8. CDR3 length: 15 amino acids. The germline V gene encodes CDR1 SGHNT and CDR2 YENEEA. The CDR3 here is CASSFDRGIFDEQYF. In nucleotides, the CDR3 is TGTGCCAGCAGCTTCGACAGGGGGATCTTCGACGAGCAGTACTTC.

The chain recombines TRBV12-5 with TRBJ1-1, with a weak D call TRBD1 (5 bases). The CDR3 contains 14 residues. V was shortened by 1 base and J by 4 bases, with 10 bases between the two germline ends. Germline CDR1 and CDR2: LGHNT and FRNRAP. The DNA of the CDR3 is TGTGCTAGTGGTTTGGGGTCAGGGATCACTGAAGCTTTCTTT. Translation gives CASGLGSGITEAFF.

This chain links TRBV7-6 with TRBJ2-5; D call uncertain. Trimming left V 1 base short and J 2 bases short, with 5 bases between. The CDR3 sequence is 13 residues long. CDR1 is SGHVS and CDR2 is FNYEAQ in the germline V gene. In nucleotides, the CDR3 is TGTGCCAGCAGCTTAGACAGTCAAGAGACCCAGTACTTC. Translating gives CASSLDSQETQYF.

This chain links TRBV5-6 with TRBJ1-2; the D is unclear. Germline-derived CDR1 and CDR2 are SGHDT and YYEEEE. Trimming took 3 bases from V and 2 from J, leaving 8 bases between them. CDR3 size: 13 residues. As DNA, the CDR3 is TGTGCCAGCAGCTCCACAGTAAACTATGGCTACACCTTC. This translates into CASSSTVNYGYTF.

This clone was counted only a few times. The chain couples TRBV4-1 to TRBJ1-1, with D possibly matching TRBD1 (6 bases). Germline V gene sequence: CDR1 MGHRA, CDR2 YSYEKL. This CDR3 is 14 amino acids long. The V end was cut by 2 bases, the J end by 4 bases, with 11 bases between. CDR3 bases: TGCGCCAGCAGCCAACAGGGGTCGGTCACTGAAGCTTTCTTT. The encoded protein is CASSQQGSVTEAFF.

This chain joins TRBV24-1 and TRBJ2-3, with D perhaps TRBD1 (6 bases). Between the trimmed V and J ends, which lost 7 bases and 2 bases, there was a span of 9 bases. The CDR3 extends over 13 amino acids. The germline gives CDR1 KGHDR, CDR2 SFDVKD. CDR3 protein: CATRGAFTDTQYF. The DNA for the CDR3 is TGTGCCACCAGGGGGGCGTTCACAGATACGCAGTATTTT.

J is TRBJ2-1 and V is TRBV5-1, with D tentatively TRBD2 (7 bases). Looked up from germline, CDR1 is SGHRS and CDR2 is YFSETQ. Trimming took off 0 bases at V and 10 bases at J, with 17 bases between the two ends. The CDR3 runs 15 residues. The CDR3 DNA follows: TGCGCCAGCAGCTTGGCATCAGGGGAGGGCGGGGAGCAGTTCTTC. This codes for CASSLASGEGGEQFF.

V usage is TRBV7-8 and J usage is TRBJ1-2; no clear D gene. CDR3 length equals 14 residues. Trimming removed 2 bases from V and 10 bases from J, with 17 bases in between. The V gene's germline CDR1 is SGHVS and CDR2 FQNEAQ. CDR3: CASSLTPHDTDYTF. CDR3 nucleotides: TGTGCCAGCAGCTTAACACCGCATGACACCGACTACACCTTC.

As to this clone: Compared with germline, one end of the junction differs, possibly owing to a read error. This chain uses TRBV6-5 with TRBJ1-3; maybe TRBD1 (6 bases). This CDR3 is built from 16 residues. Germline V CDR1 and CDR2: MNHEY, SVGAGI. The CDR3 DNA sequence: TGTGCCAGCAGCTACTTTACCACAGGGTCTGGAAACACCATATATTTT. Its translation: CASSYFTTGSGNTIYF.

V usage is TRBV19 and J usage is TRBJ2-1; weak D call: TRBD1 (7 bases). Germline CDR1 and CDR2: LNHDA and SQIVND (reference sequence). Trimming cost V 1 base and J 6 bases, with 10 bases left between them. This CDR3 comprises 14 residues. CDR3 amino acids: CASSIGQGGNEQFF. The CDR3 DNA reads TGTGCCAGTAGTATAGGACAGGGAGGCAATGAGCAGTTCTTC.

This chain links TRBV7-3 with TRBJ2-5, with 8 bases fitting TRBD1. The germline gives CDR1 SGHTA, CDR2 FQGTGA. The J segment lost 2 bases and the V segment lost 5 bases, leaving 4 bases of the junction unmatched. The CDR3 loop spans 14 amino acids. CDR3: CASSPNRGQETQYF. The CDR3 DNA is TGTGCCAGCAGCCCAAACAGGGGGCAAGAGACCCAGTACTTC. Filled out from reference TRBV7-3 and TRBJ2-5, the complete variable domain reads GAGVSQTPSNKVTEKGKYVELRCDPISGHTALYWYRQSLGQGPEFLIYFQGTGAADDSGLPNDRFFAVRPEGSVSTLKIQRTERGDSAVYLCASSPNRGQETQYFGPGTRLLVL.

The chain links TRBV18 to TRBJ2-7, with D possibly TRBD2 on 6 matching bases. V dropped 4 bases and J dropped 1 base, with 8 bases sitting between them. The germline gives CDR1 KGHSH, CDR2 LQKENI. This CDR3 is 13 amino acids long. The CDR3 here is CASSRDLSYEQYV. In nucleotides, the CDR3 is TGTGCCAGCTCACGGGACTTGTCCTACGAGCAGTACGTC.

This clone has just a few counts. The V and J genes are TRBV6-1 and TRBJ2-1; D not resolved. Germline CDR1 MNHNS, CDR2 SASEGT. V dropped 8 bases and J dropped 6 bases, with 14 bases sitting between them. The CDR3 spans 13 residues. CDR3 DNA sequence: TGTGCCAGCCTACGAACTCCTTCCAATGAGCAGTTCTTC. Amino acids: CASLRTPSNEQFF.

The rearrangement links TRBV19 to TRBJ1-4; possible D gene TRBD1, 6 bases. V gave up 5 bases and J gave up 5 bases, with 12 bases separating them. Germline loops: CDR1 LNHDA, CDR2 SQIVND (reference sequence). The length of the CDR3 is 14 residues. CDR3 sequence (DNA): TGTGCCAGTAGTCACACCGGACAGAATGAAAAACTGTTTTTT. It is translated as CASSHTGQNEKLFF. The full variable domain, in which reference TRBV19 and TRBJ1-4 provide the parts outside the CDR3, is DGGITQSPKYLFRKEGQNVTLSCEQNLNHDAMYWYRQDPGQGLRLIYYSQIVNDFQKGDIAEGYSVSREKKESFPLTVTSAQKNPTAFYLCASSHTGQNEKLFFGSGTQLSVL.

The genes are TRBV5-8 and TRBJ1-5, with D hard to call. CDR3 size: 14 residues. The germline CDR1 and CDR2 sequences are SGHTS and YDEGEE. Trimming shortened V by 1 base and J by 3 bases, and 8 bases separated the two germline ends. The CDR3 nucleotides read TGTGCCAGCAGCTTGCTGGGCCTCAATCAGCCCCAGCATTTT. Protein product: CASSLLGLNQPQHF.

The chain employs TRBV5-8 and TRBJ1-5; the match to TRBD1 covers 9 bases. This CDR3 spans 14 amino acids. With 4 bases clipped from V and 6 bases from J, the junction kept 5 bases outside the gene matches. Germline V gene sequence: CDR1 SGHTS, CDR2 YDEGEE. The chain's CDR3 is CASSPGTGIQPQHF. The CDR3 DNA is TGTGCCAGCAGCCCCGGGACAGGGATTCAGCCCCAGCATTTT.